The clone carrying this T cell receptor beta chain was seen more than once but under ten times. The target antigen is unknown. V was clipped by 2 bases and J by 2 bases; unmatched bases: 7. CDR1 and CDR2 (germline): DFQATT, SNEGSKA (reference sequence). The CDR3 loop spans 15 amino acids. This sample is part of a study of blood T cells in healthy people across ages. Study outcomes and limitations: Strong correlation was found linking TCR beta diversity to naive T cell percentage.

Together with a sample-barcoded 5' primer, a J-beta primer mix was included in a second PCR lasting about 7 to 11 cycles. Each CDR3 protein is one row after TCRdb ran MiXCR on the 5' RACE reads. Of about 1 million distinct CDR3 sequences listed, more than 40% are singletons. Samples each had at least 5.5 micrograms of total RNA extracted. The rearrangement joins TRBV20-1 to TRBJ2-7; 9 nucleotides agree with TRBD1. The sequence came from a woman aged 55-69 years in good health. The sample taken for sequencing was blood. CDR3 nucleotides: TGCAGTGCTAGATCCGGGACAGGGTTCCCCTACGAGCAGTACTTC. Translating gives CSARSGTGFPYEQYF.